This T cell receptor (beta chain) was sequenced during a study of post-analysis software for immune sequencing data. Study summary: Included among the disease courses, which were recorded for the cohort, were relapsing-remitting, secondary progressive and progressive-relapsing multiple sclerosis. Study-wide findings and caveats: Diversity measured as normalized Chao1 was significantly lower in multiple sclerosis patients than in controls. Same-batch preparations were strongly co-clustered by F measure.

Comments on this clonotype: No antigen is known for it.

Each TCR beta cDNA library carried unique molecular identifiers. About 540,000 cDNA molecules were obtained from approximately 0.91 to 9.4 million T cells. MiXCR was run by TCRdb on the PCR reads, yielding one entry per CDR3 protein. The sample consists of under 650,000 distinct CDR3 sequences, roughly 46% of them appearing once. This sequence originates from a girl under 18 with multiple sclerosis. Sequenced: blood.

The CDR3 DNA sequence: TGTGCCAGCAGCCAAGGTCCGGAGGTTCTTTGCACCTTC. Its translation: CASSQGPEVLCTF. This chain connects TRBV16 to TRBJ1-2; D remains unclear. CDR1 is KGHSY, CDR2 FQNENV, per germline. The CDR3 extends over 13 amino acids. The V end lost 2 bases, the J end lost 13 bases, and 17 bases lay between the germline ends. Variable domain in full (rest from reference TRBV16 and TRBJ1-2): GEEVAQTPKHLVRGEGQKAKLYCAPIKGHSYVFWYQQVLKNEFKFLISFQNENVFDETGMPKERFSAKCLPNSPCSLEIQATKLEDSAVYFCASSQGPEVLCTFGSGTRLTVV.